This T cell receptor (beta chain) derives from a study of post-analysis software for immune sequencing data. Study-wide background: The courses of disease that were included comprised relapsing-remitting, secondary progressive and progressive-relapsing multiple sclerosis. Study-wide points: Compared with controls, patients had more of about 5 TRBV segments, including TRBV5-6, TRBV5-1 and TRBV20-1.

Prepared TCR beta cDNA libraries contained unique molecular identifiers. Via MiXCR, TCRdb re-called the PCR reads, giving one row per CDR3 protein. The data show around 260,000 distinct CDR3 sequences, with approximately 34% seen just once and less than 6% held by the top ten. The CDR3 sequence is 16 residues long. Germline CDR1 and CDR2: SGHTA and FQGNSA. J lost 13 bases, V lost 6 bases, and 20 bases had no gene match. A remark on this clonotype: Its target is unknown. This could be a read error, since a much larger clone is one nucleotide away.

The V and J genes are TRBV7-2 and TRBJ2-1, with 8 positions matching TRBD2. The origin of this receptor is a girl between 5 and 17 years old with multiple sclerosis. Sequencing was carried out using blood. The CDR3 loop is CASSPTVTSGQETQFF. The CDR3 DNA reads TGTGCCAGCAGTCCTACGGTCACTAGCGGCCAAGAGACCCAGTTCTTC.